This TCR beta chain comes out of a study of tumor-infiltrating lymphocytes in oesophageal squamous cell carcinoma. CDR3 length: 13 amino acids. The germline gives CDR1 DFQATT, CDR2 SNEGSKA (reference sequence). Trimming removed 1 base at V and 3 bases at J, with 10 bases between. This clonotype was seen more than once but under ten times. TCRdb called the PCR reads again in MiXCR, with one record for every CDR3 protein. The sample shows 18,000 or so distinct CDR3 sequences, approximately 40% of them seen only once. The chain combines TRBV20-1 with TRBJ2-7; D remains ambiguous. Material: esophageal tumor tissue. The sequence came from a male donor with esophageal squamous cell carcinoma. CDR3 in DNA: TGCAGTGCTAGAGGGGATACCCACTACGAGCAGTACTTC. Its translation: CSARGDTHYEQYF.